The clone carrying this T cell receptor beta chain was detected only a few times. The antigen remains undetermined. TCRdb processed the reads anew with MiXCR; each CDR3 protein has one entry. Of about 310,000 distinct CDR3 sequences listed, roughly 15% were seen once; the top ten hold approximately 12%. V was pared by 5 bases and J by 0 bases, with 14 bases between. The length of the CDR3 is 17 residues. The germline V gene encodes CDR1 MDHEN and CDR2 SYDVKM. The data stem from a study of T cell repertoires in cytomegalovirus infection. Study in general: In public TCR beta signatures, there were indications of both CMV infection and matching HLA type.

Study-wide findings and caveats: CMV-specific TCR beta clonotypes restricted by HLA-C dominated the ex vivo response. People with CMV and the relevant HLA were identified by cumulative public TCR beta family frequency.

The chain uses TRBV28 and TRBJ1-6; a weak D match, TRBD1 (6 bases). Input material: PBMCs. The source is a human donor in good health (CMV status not recorded). Some clones in this sample may be carry-over from other donors' samples. In nucleotides, the CDR3 is TGTGCCAGCAGTACGACAGGACGGAGCTCCTATAATTCACCCCTCCACTTT. Its translation is CASSTTGRSSYNSPLHF.